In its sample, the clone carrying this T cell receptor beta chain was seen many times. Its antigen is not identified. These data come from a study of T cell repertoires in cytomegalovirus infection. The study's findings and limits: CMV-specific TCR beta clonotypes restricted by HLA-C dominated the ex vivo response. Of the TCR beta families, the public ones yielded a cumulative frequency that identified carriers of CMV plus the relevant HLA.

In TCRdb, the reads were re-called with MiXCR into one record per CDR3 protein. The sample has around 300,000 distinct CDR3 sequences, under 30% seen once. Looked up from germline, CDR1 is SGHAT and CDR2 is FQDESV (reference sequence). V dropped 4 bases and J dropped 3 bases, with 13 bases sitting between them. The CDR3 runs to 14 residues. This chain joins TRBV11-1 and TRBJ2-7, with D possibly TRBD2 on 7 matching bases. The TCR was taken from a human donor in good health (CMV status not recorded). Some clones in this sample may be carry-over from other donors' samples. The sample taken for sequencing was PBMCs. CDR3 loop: CASSWGGGDYEQYF. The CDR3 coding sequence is TGTGCCAGCAGCTGGGGGGGCGGAGACTACGAGCAGTACTTC.